These 15 T cell receptor beta chains originate from one sample sequenced in a study of blood T cells in healthy people across ages (dated by TCRdb to 2014 to 2015). To prepare the library, 5' RACE was applied. The sample was run on an Illumina HiSeq 2500. A second 7 to 11 cycle PCR used a sample-barcoded 5' primer and a J-beta primer mix. TCRdb reworked the public reads: Q25 trimming with fastp, MiXCR clone assembly, productive beta chains retained. One record per CDR3 amino acid sequence lists the most common genes and DNA. The sample has approximately 1.5 million distinct CDR3 sequences on record, roughly 32% of them singletons. The ten most abundant clones make up 11% of the sample. The sequencing sample was made of blood. These receptors all come from a woman aged 25 to 45 in good health.

The CDR3 region is CASWSGTETQYF. The CDR3 nucleotides are TGTGCCAGTTGGAGCGGGACGGAGACCCAGTACTTC. The chain joins TRBV19 to TRBJ2-5, with 7 nucleotides matching TRBD2. The V gene's germline CDR1 is LNHDA and CDR2 SQIVND (reference sequence). The CDR3 spans 12 residues. The ends lost 8 bases at V and 5 bases at J; junction bases unmatched: 5.

This chain connects TRBV6-5 to TRBJ2-6, with D unclear. V dropped 10 bases and J dropped 2 bases, with 12 bases sitting between them. The CDR3 consists of 14 residues. Germline V gene sequence: CDR1 MNHEY, CDR2 SVGAGI. CDR3 nucleotide sequence: TGTGCCACCACACCCCAAGCTGGGGCCAACGTCCTGACTTTC. It codes for CATTPQAGANVLTF.

The rearrangement joins TRBV11-1 to TRBJ2-1; 9 positions match TRBD2. The V gene's germline CDR1 is SGHAT and CDR2 FQDESV (reference sequence). With 4 bases clipped from V and 3 bases from J, the junction kept 4 bases outside the gene matches. This CDR3 comprises 15 residues. The CDR3, as DNA: TGTGCCAGCAGCTCCTCTAGCGGGGTCTACAATGAGCAGTTCTTC. This gives the protein CASSSSSGVYNEQFF.

The chain is built from TRBV2 and TRBJ1-1, with 7 positions matching TRBD1. Looked up from germline, CDR1 is SNHLY and CDR2 is FYNNEI. Unmatched junction bases numbered 14, after V lost 4 bases and J lost 12 bases. The CDR3 contains 14 residues. The CDR3 reads CASSGRQGGLYTFF. The CDR3 nucleotides read TGTGCCAGCAGTGGTCGGCAGGGGGGCCTATATACTTTCTTT.

The genes are TRBV10-3 and TRBJ2-5, with 7 nucleotides matching TRBD1. Germline V gives CDR1 ENHRY, CDR2 SYGVKD. J lost 4 bases, V lost 11 bases, and 13 bases had no gene match. CDR3 size: 14 residues. The CDR3: CASGGVGTSETQYF. The CDR3 DNA reads as TGTGCCTCAGGGGGAGTGGGCACTTCAGAGACCCAGTACTTC.

This chain links TRBV6-2 or TRBV6-3 with TRBJ1-1; D perhaps matches TRBD1 (5 bases). The V gene lost 2 bases and the J gene lost 3 bases, with 13 bases spanning the gap. This CDR3 region has 15 residues. In germline, CDR1 is MNHEY, CDR2 SVGEGT. The chain's CDR3 is CASSYAAGWYTEAFF. In nucleotides, the CDR3 is TGTGCCAGCAGTTACGCCGCAGGGTGGTACACTGAAGCTTTCTTT.

Only a few counts were recorded for this clonotype. The CDR3: CASSQGWAAPTTYNEQFF. In DNA, the CDR3 is TGTGCCAGCAGCCAAGGTTGGGCAGCTCCTACCACCTACAATGAGCAGTTCTTC. This chain uses TRBV3-1 with TRBJ2-1; no clear D. The germline V and J ends were trimmed by 1 base and 2 bases, with 18 bases remaining between them. CDR1 and CDR2 (germline): LGHDT, YNNKEL (reference sequence). The CDR3 loop spans 18 amino acids.

This clonotype appeared once. The chain carries TRBV5-4 and TRBJ2-3, with 10 bases aligning to TRBD2. This CDR3 is 16 amino acids long. Germline values: CDR1 SGHNT, CDR2 YYREEE (reference sequence). Trimming removed 4 bases from V and 1 base from J; junction bases left unmatched: 6. The CDR3, as DNA: TGTGCCAGCAGCAGTAAAGCGGGGGGGGGCACAGATACGCAGTATTTT. Its translation is CASSSKAGGGTDTQYF.

Only a few counts were recorded for this clonotype. The V gene is TRBV20-1, the J gene TRBJ2-1; TRBD2 is a possible D gene (5 bases). V lost 0 bases, J lost 5 bases, and 8 bases lay in between. Germline V lookup: CDR1 DFQATT, CDR2 SNEGSKA (reference sequence). This CDR3 has 13 residues. This CDR3 is CSAREDSDNEQFF. CDR3 sequence (DNA): TGCAGTGCTAGAGAGGATAGCGACAATGAGCAGTTCTTC.

The chain combines TRBV20-1 with TRBJ2-4, with TRBD1 matching 11 bases. The DNA end is a closer match to TRBJ2-7, so the J assignment may be wrong. The CDR3 runs to 15 residues. Germline CDR1 DFQATT, CDR2 SNEGSKA (reference sequence). In nucleotides, the CDR3 is TGCAGTGCCTCAAGAGCGGGACAGGGGGACAGCGAGCAGTACTTC. Translating gives CSASRAGQGDSEQYF.

The chain links TRBV5-1 to TRBJ1-1; possibly TRBD1 for D (6 bases). CDR3 size: 15 residues. Deletions cut 0 bases from V and 5 bases from J, with 14 bases between. Germline V lookup: CDR1 SGHRS, CDR2 YFSETQ. CDR3 protein: CASSLATGGLTEAFF. CDR3 bases: TGCGCCAGCAGCTTGGCCACCGGGGGCCTGACTGAAGCTTTCTTT.

The chain uses TRBV11-2 and TRBJ2-7; 9 positions agree with TRBD1. This CDR3 has 14 amino acids. Germline-derived CDR1 and CDR2 are SGHAT and FQNNGV. Germline trimming cut 3 bases from V and 5 bases from J; bases unmatched to any gene: 5. The CDR3, as DNA: TGTGCCAGCAGCTTCGGGACAGGGACCGACGAGCAGTACTTC. Encoded protein: CASSFGTGTDEQYF. Combining the CDR3 with reference TRBV11-2 and TRBJ2-7 gives the whole variable domain EAGVAQSPRYKIIEKRQSVAFWCNPISGHATLYWYQQILGQGPKLLIQFQNNGVVDDSQLPKDRFSAERLKGVDSTLKIQPAKLEDSAVYLCASSFGTGTDEQYFGPGTRLTVT.

This chain connects TRBV27 to TRBJ2-5; tentative D call: TRBD1 (5 bases). Trimming cost V 5 bases and J 5 bases, with 15 bases left between them. The CDR3 has 14 amino acids. The germline V gene has CDR1 MNHEY and CDR2 SMNVEV (reference sequence). In nucleotides, the CDR3 is TGTGCCAGCAGTCCCAGACAGACCAGGGAGACCCAGTACTTC. Encoded protein: CASSPRQTRETQYF.

This rearrangement joins TRBV27 to TRBJ2-1; tentatively, D is TRBD1 or TRBD2 (6 bases each). Per the germline V gene, CDR1 is MNHEY and CDR2 is SMNVEV (reference sequence). V was trimmed by 6 bases and J by 0 bases, leaving 18 bases between them. This CDR3 comprises 17 residues. CDR3 sequence reads: CASSTGASESSYNEQFF. CDR3 coding DNA: TGTGCCAGCAGCACGGGGGCTAGCGAGAGCTCCTACAATGAGCAGTTCTTC.

Ten or more counts support this clonotype. Written as DNA, the CDR3 is TGTGCCAGCAGTCAACCGGGGGCACAAGAGACCCAGTACTTC. Residues: CASSQPGAQETQYF. This chain links TRBV28 with TRBJ2-5, with D perhaps given as TRBD1 or TRBD2 (6 bases each). The CDR3 sequence is 14 residues long. Per germline, CDR1 MDHEN and CDR2 SYDVKM. Trimming pared 5 bases from V and 2 bases from J, leaving 12 bases between. The full variable domain, completed using reference TRBV28 and TRBJ2-5, is DVKVTQSSRYLVKRTGEKVFLECVQDMDHENMFWYRQDPGLGLRLIYFSYDVKMKEKGDIPEGYSVSREKKERFSLILESASTNQTSMYLCASSQPGAQETQYFGPGTRLLVL.